This TCR beta chain was retrieved from a study of shared clonotypes between healthy human individuals. This clone has a count of ten or more. Different DNA sequences within this sample yield the same CDR3. The length of the CDR3 is 13 residues. V was shortened by 3 bases and J by 0 bases, with 8 bases between the two germline ends. Germline lookup yields CDR1 GTSNPN and CDR2 SVGIG (reference sequence). The table came from immunoSEQ multiplex PCR; TCRdb's copy has only in-frame clones and leaves some out. The data hold about 600,000 clones, with roughly four fifths observed a single time. Sequencing input: PBMCs. This chain connects TRBV30 to TRBJ2-5; D is possibly TRBD2 (6 bases). This TCR came from a middle-aged woman in good health. Some clones in this sample may be carry-over from other donors' samples. The CDR3 region is CAWRSGYQETQYF. CDR3 bases: TGTGCCTGGAGAAGCGGGTACCAAGAGACCCAGTACTTC.